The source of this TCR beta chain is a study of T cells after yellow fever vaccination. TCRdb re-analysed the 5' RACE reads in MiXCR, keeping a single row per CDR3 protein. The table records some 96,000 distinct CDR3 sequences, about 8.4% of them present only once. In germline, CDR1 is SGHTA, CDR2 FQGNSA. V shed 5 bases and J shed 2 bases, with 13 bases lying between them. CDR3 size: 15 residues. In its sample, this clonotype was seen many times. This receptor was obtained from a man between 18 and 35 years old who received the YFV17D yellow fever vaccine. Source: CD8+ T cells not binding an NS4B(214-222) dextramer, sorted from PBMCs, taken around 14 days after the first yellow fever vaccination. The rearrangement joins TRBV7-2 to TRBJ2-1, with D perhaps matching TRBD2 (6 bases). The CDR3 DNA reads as TGTGCCAGCAGCCCCATAGCGGCGGCCTACAATGAGCAGTTCTTC. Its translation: CASSPIAAAYNEQFF.